One sample yielded the 32 T cell receptor beta chains listed below, sequenced in a study of early T cells in non-severe SARS-CoV-2 infection. TCRdb re-derived calls from the 5' RACE reads in MiXCR, one entry per CDR3 protein. The sample shows roughly 27,000 distinct CDR3 sequences, around 5.1% of them seen only once. Specimen: whole blood. Receptors were obtained from an adult who was a healthcare worker with PCR-confirmed SARS-CoV-2 infection or an uninfected control (not recorded which).

V usage is TRBV3-1 and J usage is TRBJ2-3, with 9 bases that match TRBD1. The V segment lost 4 bases and the J segment 6 bases; nucleotides outside the gene matches: 5. Germline V CDR1 and CDR2: LGHDT, YNNKEL (reference sequence). This CDR3 is built from 14 residues. The CDR3 here is CASSLGTGLDTQYF. The DNA for the CDR3 is TGTGCCAGCAGCCTTGGGACAGGGCTGGATACGCAGTATTTT.

This clonotype was found many times. This chain uses TRBV7-8 with TRBJ1-1, with unresolved D. The CDR3 runs 13 residues. V was cut by 4 bases and J by 0 bases, with 6 bases left in between. Per the germline V gene, CDR1 is SGHVS and CDR2 is FQNEAQ. CDR3 in amino acids: CASSSRLNTEAFF. CDR3 sequence (DNA): TGTGCCAGCAGCTCTCGATTGAACACTGAAGCTTTCTTT.

This clonotype appeared many times. The chain carries TRBV5-1 and TRBJ1-2; 11 bases are a match to TRBD1. J was trimmed by 5 bases and V by 4 bases; bases with no gene match: 16. Germline V lookup: CDR1 SGHRS, CDR2 YFSETQ. The CDR3 runs 18 residues. The CDR3 sequence: CASSPRTGGATRNYGYTF. The CDR3 nucleotides are TGCGCCAGCAGCCCACGGACAGGGGGCGCAACAAGGAATTATGGCTACACCTTC.

This clonotype was found many times. The gene calls are TRBV20-1 and TRBJ1-1, with D maybe TRBD1 (6 bases). CDR3 length: 14 amino acids. Trimming removed 3 bases from V and 0 bases from J, with 11 bases in between. The germline gives CDR1 DFQATT, CDR2 SNEGSKA (reference sequence). The CDR3 DNA reads TGCAGTGCTAGGCGGGGACAAATGAACACTGAAGCTTTCTTT. This encodes CSARRGQMNTEAFF.

This clonotype was recorded at least ten times. This chain links TRBV6-2 or TRBV6-3 with TRBJ2-3; D is unresolved. CDR1 is MNHEY and CDR2 is SVGEGT in the germline V gene. The CDR3 has 16 amino acids. The V end lost 4 bases, the J end lost 4 bases, and 18 bases lay between the germline ends. The chain's CDR3 is CASSFTSSTRPDTQYF. The CDR3, as DNA: TGTGCCAGCAGTTTCACTTCGTCGACAAGACCAGATACGCAGTATTTT.

This clonotype was seen at least ten times. This chain uses TRBV9 with TRBJ2-7; 10 bases agree with TRBD2. The CDR3 spans 14 residues. The ends lost 0 bases at V and 4 bases at J; junction bases unmatched: 1. The V gene's germline CDR1 is SGDLS and CDR2 YYNGEE. CDR3 nucleotides: TGTGCCAGCAGCGTAGGAGCGGGAGGGTACGAGCAGTACTTC. It codes for CASSVGAGGYEQYF. Filled out from reference TRBV9 and TRBJ2-7, the complete variable domain reads DSGVTQTPKHLITATGQRVTLRCSPRSGDLSVYWYQQSLDQGLQFLIQYYNGEERAKGNILERFSAQQFPDLHSELNLSSLELGDSALYFCASSVGAGGYEQYFGPGTRLTVT.

This chain uses TRBV18 with TRBJ2-3; D uncertain. Trimming shortened V by 5 bases and J by 2 bases, and 11 bases separated the two germline ends. Germline-derived CDR1 and CDR2 are KGHSH and LQKENI. This CDR3 has 14 amino acids. CDR3 in amino acids: CASSKGAVTDTQYF. Here the CDR3 DNA reads TGTGCCAGCTCAAAAGGCGCGGTCACAGATACGCAGTATTTT.

On this clonotype: A read error is likely, as this CDR3 ends without the conserved phenylalanine or tryptophan. No DNA is shown, since the ends of the CDR3 on it are uncertain; the CDR3 is the one TCRdb lists. V gene TRBV20-1 combines with J gene TRBJ2-2; the D call in the table, TRBD2, was not verified against the DNA. The CDR3 numbers 11 amino acids, ends counted. Germline assignment: CDR1 DFQATT and CDR2 SNEGSKA (reference sequence). CDR3 amino acids: CSASTPSKAVV.

The sample holds many counts of this clonotype. The chain uses TRBV6-5 and TRBJ1-3; 7 bases are shared with TRBD1. Germline-derived CDR1 and CDR2 are MNHEY and SVGAGI. CDR3 length: 16 residues. V lost 6 bases, J lost 0 bases, and 8 bases stayed unmatched. CDR3 loop: CASSDRVRSSGNTIYF. CDR3 DNA: TGTGCCAGCAGCGACAGGGTTAGGTCCTCTGGAAACACCATATATTTT.

In this sample, this clonotype turned up many times. The chain links TRBV29-1 to TRBJ2-7; 12 nucleotides agree with TRBD1. Germline-derived CDR1 and CDR2 are SQVTM and ANQGSEA. This CDR3 spans 16 amino acids. With V trimmed by 6 bases and J by 2 bases, 11 bases remained unmatched. In DNA, the CDR3 is TGCAGCGTGGGACAGGGACAGGGGGCGAATACCTACGAGCAGTACTTC. Translation gives CSVGQGQGANTYEQYF.

This clonotype was detected ten times or more. V is TRBV20-1 and J is TRBJ1-5, with a weak D call TRBD1 (5 bases). CDR1 is DFQATT and CDR2 is SNEGSKA in the germline V gene (reference sequence). Trimming left V 5 bases short and J 12 bases short, with 14 bases between. This CDR3 region has 11 residues. This CDR3 reads CSAGRGESQHF. The CDR3 region has the DNA TGCAGTGCTGGCCGGGGGGAGAGCCAGCATTTT.

This clonotype has ten or more counts. The genes are TRBV27 and TRBJ2-1; 7 nucleotides match TRBD2. Germline lookup yields CDR1 MNHEY and CDR2 SMNVEV (reference sequence). This CDR3 contains 16 residues. V trimming: 5 bases; J trimming: 6 bases; junction bases outside the gene matches: 13. CDR3: CASSPLLGIAGNEQFF. The CDR3 coding sequence is TGTGCCAGCAGTCCACTACTCGGGATAGCGGGCAATGAGCAGTTCTTC.

At least ten counts were recorded for this clonotype. The chain couples TRBV19 to TRBJ1-2; TRBD1 might be the D (6 bases). The CDR3 has 14 amino acids. CDR1 is LNHDA, CDR2 SQIVND, per germline (reference sequence). Trimming shortened V by 4 bases and J by 4 bases, and 13 bases separated the two germline ends. This chain's CDR3 is CASSTLTGTYGYTF. The CDR3 DNA reads as TGTGCCAGTAGTACACTGACAGGAACCTATGGCTACACCTTC. Filled out from reference TRBV19 and TRBJ1-2, the complete variable domain reads DGGITQSPKYLFRKEGQNVTLSCEQNLNHDAMYWYRQDPGQGLRLIYYSQIVNDFQKGDIAEGYSVSREKKESFPLTVTSAQKNPTAFYLCASSTLTGTYGYTFGSGTRLTVV.

A remark on this clonotype: This may be a read error, as it is one base from a much larger clone. The V call is TRBV6-5, the J call TRBJ2-2, with D possibly TRBD2 on 6 matching bases. Germline assignment: CDR1 MNHEY and CDR2 SVGAGI. The CDR3 contains 16 residues. The CDR3 nucleotides are TGTGCCAGCAGTTACTCCGGCGGGTCGAACACCGGGGGGCTGTTTTTT. Its protein product is CASSYSGGSNTGGLFF.

This clonotype came up a few times. The V gene is TRBV5-1, the J gene TRBJ1-2; D is possibly TRBD1 (6 bases). The V and J ends lost 4 bases and 4 bases respectively, with 14 bases between them. There are 14 residues in the CDR3. In germline, CDR1 is SGHRS, CDR2 YFSETQ. The CDR3 sequence is CASSPGDWGYGYTF. The CDR3 bases are TGCGCCAGCAGCCCAGGGGACTGGGGCTATGGCTACACCTTC.

This clonotype was seen ten or more times. The rearrangement joins TRBV7-2 to TRBJ2-1, with no clear D. The V end lost 1 base, the J end lost 2 bases, and 15 bases lay between the germline ends. The CDR3 spans 17 residues. CDR1 is SGHTA and CDR2 is FQGNSA in the germline V gene. The CDR3 region has the DNA TGTGCCAGCAGCTTAGTACCCGGGTTGTATACCTACAATGAGCAGTTCTTC. Protein product: CASSLVPGLYTYNEQFF.

This clonotype was seen many times. CDR3 coding DNA: TGTGCCAGCAGCCAGAACACTGAAGCTTTCTTT. Its protein product is CASSQNTEAFF. The chain recombines TRBV7-2 with TRBJ1-1; D remains unclear. Germline V lookup: CDR1 SGHTA, CDR2 FQGNSA. CDR3 length: 11 residues. V was shortened by 5 bases and J by 1 base, with 2 bases between the two germline ends.

This clonotype was recorded many times. The chain couples TRBV20-1 to TRBJ1-6, with D perhaps TRBD1 (6 bases). Germline CDR1 DFQATT, CDR2 SNEGSKA (reference sequence). The CDR3 extends over 14 amino acids. Trimming pared 3 bases from V and 10 bases from J, leaving 16 bases between. In DNA form, the CDR3 reads TGCAGTGCTAGGGGGACAAGGGGAGCATCACCCCTCCACTTT. It encodes CSARGTRGASPLHF.

This clonotype was counted ten times or more. CDR3 nucleotides: TGCGCCAGCAGCGGGAAGGTGAACACTGAAGCTTTCTTT. Encoded protein: CASSGKVNTEAFF. The genes are TRBV10-1 and TRBJ1-1; D is uncertain. The CDR3 length is 13 residues. V was cut by 6 bases and J by 0 bases, with 8 bases left in between. Germline lookup yields CDR1 WNHNN and CDR2 SYGVQD (reference sequence).

A remark on this clonotype: A much larger clone differs by one base, so this may be a read error. The gene calls are TRBV19 and TRBJ2-3, with D unresolved. The end of the DNA is better explained by TRBJ1-5, so the J call may be wrong. Germline values: CDR1 LNHDA, CDR2 SQIVND (reference sequence). The CDR3 extends over 14 amino acids. This chain's CDR3 is CASSTRRSTDTQHF. CDR3 in DNA: TGTGCCAGTAGTACCAGGAGAAGCACAGATACGCAGCATTTT.

In its sample, this clonotype was seen once. With a much larger clone just one base away, this may be a read error. V and J are TRBV6-1 and TRBJ1-2; D gene uncertain. The V and J ends lost 0 bases and 5 bases respectively, with 7 bases between them. CDR3 length: 13 amino acids. Germline CDR1 reads MNHNS; CDR2 reads SASEGT. The CDR3 nucleotides are TGTGCCAGCAGTGAAGCCGGGCTTTATGGCTACACCTTC. It codes for CASSEAGLYGYTF.

The sample holds many counts of this clonotype. The chain uses TRBV13 and TRBJ2-7, with 10 bases identical to TRBD1. The CDR3 has 17 residues. Looked up from germline, CDR1 is PRHDT and CDR2 is FYEKMQ (reference sequence). After removal of 5 bases from V and 5 bases from J, the junction contained 15 bases not matched to a gene. CDR3 coding DNA: TGTGCCAGCAGCCCAACCGCCGGGACAGGGGTCGGTAACGAGCAGTACTTC. This gives the protein CASSPTAGTGVGNEQYF.

V and J are TRBV7-6 and TRBJ2-1, with TRBD2 identical over 7 bases. The CDR3 contains 15 residues. The germline CDR1 and CDR2 sequences are SGHVS and FNYEAQ. Germline trimming cut 1 base from V and 4 bases from J; bases unmatched to any gene: 4. CDR3 amino acids: CASSLVRGVYNEQFF. Written as DNA, the CDR3 is TGTGCCAGCAGCTTAGTACGGGGGGTTTACAATGAGCAGTTCTTC.

This clonotype has at least ten counts. The J gene is TRBJ1-1, the V gene TRBV18; D uncertain. V was pared by 8 bases and J by 2 bases, with 12 bases between. Germline CDR1 reads KGHSH; CDR2 reads LQKENI. This CDR3 spans 13 amino acids. For the CDR3, the DNA is TGTGCCAGCGGCACCGGGCAAAACACTGAAGCTTTCTTT. Its translation is CASGTGQNTEAFF.

This clonotype was seen repeatedly, ten times or more. The V and J genes are TRBV5-1 and TRBJ2-6; the match to TRBD2 covers 12 bases. The V segment lost 0 bases and the J segment 0 bases; nucleotides outside the gene matches: 10. CDR1 is SGHRS and CDR2 is YFSETQ in the germline V gene. This CDR3 has 21 residues. The CDR3 here is CASSLAGGLAGMSSGANVLTF. The CDR3 coding sequence is TGCGCCAGCAGCTTGGCCGGAGGACTAGCGGGGATGAGCTCTGGGGCCAACGTCCTGACTTTC.

This clonotype was picked up many times. The genes are TRBV7-2 and TRBJ2-1, with a possible D match to TRBD2 (6 bases). The CDR3 covers 15 residues. Trimming cost V 0 bases and J 9 bases, with 15 bases left between them. Per germline, CDR1 SGHTA and CDR2 FQGNSA. CDR3: CASSLAFVSGPEQFF. The CDR3 bases are TGTGCCAGCAGCTTAGCCTTCGTGAGCGGGCCTGAGCAGTTCTTC.

This clonotype came up many times. The V and J genes are TRBV7-2 and TRBJ1-1; D is uncertain. Germline V gene data show CDR1 as SGHTA and CDR2 as FQGNSA. The CDR3 is 12 amino acids. Trimming left V 1 base short and J 3 bases short, with 3 bases between. The CDR3 DNA follows: TGTGCCAGCAGCTTAGGATACACTGAAGCTTTCTTT. This sequence encodes CASSLGYTEAFF.

In its sample, this clonotype was seen many times. The genes are TRBV29-1 and TRBJ1-1; D possibly corresponds to TRBD1 (6 bases). Germline V gene lookup returns CDR1 SQVTM and CDR2 ANQGSEA. Trimming took off 0 bases at V and 4 bases at J, with 21 bases between the two ends. The CDR3 totals 17 residues. CDR3 in DNA: TGCAGCGTTGAAGATCTTAGTATAAGGGGGGAGACCACTGAAGCTTTCTTT. Translating it yields CSVEDLSIRGETTEAFF. Variable domain in full (rest from reference TRBV29-1 and TRBJ1-1): SAVISQKPSRDICQRGTSLTIQCQVDSQVTMMFWYRQQPGQSLTLIATANQGSEATYESGFVIDKFPISRPNLTFSTLTVSNMSPEDSSIYLCSVEDLSIRGETTEAFFGQGTRLTVV.

This clonotype was seen many times. V and J are TRBV11-2 and TRBJ2-1; D gene unclear. Germline V gene lookup returns CDR1 SGHAT and CDR2 FQNNGV. Trimming cost V 5 bases and J 8 bases, with 13 bases left between them. CDR3 length equals 13 residues. CDR3: CASSPHRGDEQFF. As DNA, the CDR3 is TGTGCCAGCAGCCCGCATCGTGGGGATGAGCAGTTCTTC.

At least ten counts were recorded for this clonotype. The chain uses TRBV7-9 and TRBJ2-1; TRBD2 matches 10 bases. The trim removed 4 bases at V and 3 bases at J, leaving 3 bases unmatched. The CDR3 is made up of 15 amino acids. Germline CDR1 reads SEHNR; CDR2 reads FQNEAQ (reference sequence). As DNA, the CDR3 is TGTGCCAGCAGCTCGATAGCGGGGGGCTACAATGAGCAGTTCTTC. Its translation: CASSSIAGGYNEQFF.

This clonotype was seen ten or more times. CDR3 region: CASSEDSGGTQETQYF. CDR3 nucleotides: TGTGCCAGCAGTGAAGATAGCGGGGGGACCCAAGAGACCCAGTACTTC. V usage is TRBV25-1 and J usage is TRBJ2-5; TRBD2 aligns across 10 bases. Germline CDR1 MGHDK, CDR2 SYGVNS. The V and J ends lost 2 bases and 1 base, in that order; junction bases with no gene match: 4. The CDR3 has 16 residues. Combining the CDR3 with reference TRBV25-1 and TRBJ2-5 gives the whole variable domain EADIYQTPRYLVIGTGKKITLECSQTMGHDKMYWYQQDPGMELHLIHYSYGVNSTEKGDLSSESTVSRIRTEHFPLTLESARPSHTSQYLCASSEDSGGTQETQYFGPGTRLLVL.

This clonotype was detected many times. V gene TRBV6-1 combines with J gene TRBJ1-2; 7 bases align to TRBD1. Trimming removed 6 bases from V and 4 bases from J; junction bases left unmatched: 5. CDR3 length: 13 amino acids. Per the germline V gene, CDR1 is MNHNS and CDR2 is SASEGT. CDR3 loop: CASRLDRAYGYTF. CDR3 coding DNA: TGTGCCAGCAGATTAGACAGGGCCTATGGCTACACCTTC.